The clone carrying this TCR beta chain was observed at least ten times. Its specificity is not known. The CDR3 has 16 amino acids. From germline, CDR1 is SGHDT and CDR2 YYEEEE. Trimming cost V 4 bases and J 2 bases, with 16 bases left between them. The data derive from a study of read filtering for tumor transcriptome and immune sequencing. General study points: This fraction held mixed bone marrow immune cells after CD138-negative sorting.

Molecular barcoded adaptors covering alpha/delta and beta/gamma chains were used on 400 ng RNA. TCRdb used MiXCR to reprocess the reads, holding one entry per CDR3 protein. The sample holds more than 35,000 distinct CDR3 sequences, 10% to 15% seen once. This TCR was recovered from a donor at least 40 years old with multiple myeloma. The V and J genes are TRBV5-6 and TRBJ1-5; possibly TRBD1 for D (5 bases). Sequencing input: a population of CD138-negative cells sorted from bone marrow. In nucleotides, the CDR3 is TGTGCCAGCAGCCACAGCTCAGGGAGGCGCAATCAGCCCCAGCATTTT. Residues: CASSHSSGRRNQPQHF.